This T cell receptor (beta chain) was found in a study of cytomegalovirus exposure and HLA in healthy donors. Study overall: Tens of millions of unique TCRs from HLA-typed donors were held in an early release of data. Study conclusions and caveats: An analysis done earlier found most TCR beta V segments productive about 90% or about 30% of the time.

The CDR3 consists of 14 residues. The V segment lost 2 bases and the J segment 3 bases; nucleotides outside the gene matches: 3. The germline V gene encodes CDR1 MNHEY and CDR2 SVGAGI. In the PCR, 60 Vbeta and 13 Jbeta primers were used. The protocol was immunoSEQ multiplex PCR, while the TCRdb copy is restricted to in-frame clones and leaves out a portion. The repertoire has some 110,000 clones, roughly three quarters of them found once; the top ten carry roughly 1.3%. This clone appeared once. Its antigen is as yet unknown. Sequenced: PBMCs. The sequence was obtained from a man between 40 and 49 years old in good health and CMV-seronegative. This chain links TRBV6-5 with TRBJ1-1; 7 positions match TRBD1. The CDR3 nucleotides are TGTGCCAGCAGTTACGTCGACAGGGACACTGAAGCTTTCTTT. Translated, it gives CASSYVDRDTEAFF.